This is a list of T cell receptor beta chains from one sample in a study of Tregs in tolerant kidney transplant recipients. TCRdb's table, derived via immunoSEQ multiplex PCR, lists solely in-frame clones and lacks some. The sample holds approximately 98,000 clones, 90% seen once. The input for sequencing was CD4+ T cells from blood, taken before the transplant. All receptors derive from a human donor who received a combined kidney and bone marrow transplant. The CDR3 runs from the conserved cysteine through the conserved F or W. A D gene is named only where the DNA matches it firmly. The size field is filled for only some rows; it gives once, few, many or a size class.

CDR3 DNA,CDR3 protein,D gene,J gene,CDR3 length,V gene,clone size
TGCGCCAGCAGCCAAGGGGAGATCACAGATACGCAGTATTTT,CASSQGEITDTQYF,.,TRBJ2-3,14,TRBV4-3,.
TGTGCCAGCGCGACAGGGCCGAACTATGGCTACACCTTC,CASATGPNYGYTF,TRBD1,TRBJ1-2,13,TRBV6-6,once
TGTGCCAGCAGTGAAAAGGGGGGGTTCACCGGGGAGCTGTTTTTT,CASSEKGGFTGELFF,.,TRBJ2-2,15,TRBV2,.
TGCGCCAGCAGCCCCAACGCCCAGGGGGCTGGCACTGAAGCTTTCTTT,CASSPNAQGAGTEAFF,TRBD1,TRBJ1-1,16,TRBV4-3,.
TGTGCTAGTGGGGGGGCAGGGGACATGAACACTGAAGCTTTCTTT,CASGGAGDMNTEAFF,.,TRBJ1-1,15,TRBV12-5,.
TGTGCCAGCACCCTAGGACTAGCGGGAGTGGGCCTGATGAGGGAGCAGTACTTC,CASTLGLAGVGLMREQYF,TRBD2,TRBJ2-7,18,TRBV28,few
TGTGCCAGCAGTTACGTCCAGGTTGAGCAGTTCTTC,CASSYVQVEQFF,.,TRBJ2-1,12,TRBV6-6,.
TGTGCCAGCAGCTTGGCCATGGCCCCGTACATTTACAATGAGCAGTTCTTC,CASSLAMAPYIYNEQFF,.,TRBJ2-1,17,TRBV5-4,.
TGTGCCAGCAGCTTACGACAGTACCGGGCAACCTCTGTCACCGGGGAGCTGTTTTTT,CASSLRQYRATSVTGELFF,.,TRBJ2-2,19,TRBV11-2,.
TGTGCCAGCAGACAAAGACAGGCTTACTACGAGCAGTACTTC,CASRQRQAYYEQYF,.,TRBJ2-7,14,TRBV6-5,.
TGTGCCAGCAGCAAAGTGGATAGCGGGGGACACACAGATACGCAGTATTTT,CASSKVDSGGHTDTQYF,.,TRBJ2-3,17,TRBV21-1,.
TGTGCCAGCAGCTTCCAGAAAGAGACCCAGTACTTC,CASSFQKETQYF,.,TRBJ2-5,12,TRBV11-3,.
TGTGCCAGCAGCGAACAGGGGGCGATTTATGGCTACACCTTC,CASSEQGAIYGYTF,TRBD1,TRBJ1-2,14,TRBV2,.
TGTGCCAGCAGTGGGACTAGCGGGAGCGGTGAGCAGTTCTTC,CASSGTSGSGEQFF,TRBD2,TRBJ2-1,14,TRBV7-9,.
TGTGCCAGCAGACAAGAACGACGGACTTTCTATAATTCACCCCTCCACTTT,CASRQERRTFYNSPLHF,.,TRBJ1-6,17,TRBV12-1,.
TGTGCCAGCAGTGCGTACAATGAGCAGTTCTTC,CASSAYNEQFF,.,TRBJ2-1,11,TRBV6-5,.
TGTGCCAGCAGCCAAATGGTTGCGGGGGCAGATACGCAGTATTTT,CASSQMVAGADTQYF,TRBD2,TRBJ2-3,15,TRBV7-2,.
TGCGCCAGCAGCCAAGAGAAAGGGACAAGCTATGGCTACACCTTC,CASSQEKGTSYGYTF,.,TRBJ1-2,15,TRBV4-1,.
TGTGCCAGCAGCTTAGGGCCGGACCGACAGCAGACCCAGTACTTC,CASSLGPDRQQTQYF,.,TRBJ2-5,15,TRBV7-2,.
TGTGCCAGCACCCCGGGACAGGGGGAGCCCCAGCATTTT,CASTPGQGEPQHF,TRBD1,TRBJ1-5,13,TRBV2,.
TGCGCCAGCAAAGCGGTACAGGGGGCAACCGGGGAGCTGTTTTTT,CASKAVQGATGELFF,TRBD1,TRBJ2-2,15,TRBV10-1,.
TGTGCCAGCAGCTTAGCGGGGGTAGCGGGAGGGCCAGATACGCAGTATTTT,CASSLAGVAGGPDTQYF,TRBD2,TRBJ2-3,17,TRBV7-2,.
TGTGCCAGCAGTGATGTCGTACTAGGCGATTCACCCCTCCACTTT,CASSDVVLGDSPLHF,.,TRBJ1-6,15,TRBV2,few
TGTGCCAGCAGTGAACAGGAGAGTTACGAGCAGTACTTC,CASSEQESYEQYF,.,TRBJ2-7,13,TRBV6-5,.
TGCGCCAGCAGCCTTGGGGGGGATGAGCAGTTCTTC,CASSLGGDEQFF,TRBD2,TRBJ2-1,12,TRBV5-1,.
TGTGCCAGCAGCTTGGACCAGCGGGGGGGGAGCACTGAAGCTTTCTTT,CASSLDQRGGSTEAFF,.,TRBJ1-1,16,TRBV5-4,.
TGTGCCAGCGTGGGACAGATTTATAATTCACCCCTCCACTTT,CASVGQIYNSPLHF,TRBD1,TRBJ1-6,14,TRBV2,.
TGTGCCAGCAGCCAACAGGGGTTAGGGCCCCAGCATTTT,CASSQQGLGPQHF,TRBD1,TRBJ1-5,13,TRBV7-9,.